This entry features one TCR beta chain sequence. Its antigen remains unidentified. The sample is drawn from a study of T-cell memory formation after mild COVID-19. Study-wide results and caveats: The CD4+ clones that contracted clustered mainly within CM and EM, and the CD8+ clones concentrated in EMRA.

Constant-segment primers were used for 5'RACE, and the resulting TCR alpha and TCR beta cDNA libraries carried sample barcodes and UMIs. TCRdb re-called the 5' RACE reads with MiXCR, one entry per CDR3 protein. The sample includes 150,000 to 200,000 distinct CDR3 sequences, around 13% of them seen just once. CDR1 SEHNR and CDR2 FQNEAQ come from the germline V gene (reference sequence). This CDR3 contains 14 residues. V was shortened by 2 bases and J by 9 bases, with 14 bases between the two germline ends. The specimen was PBMCs or a T cell subset sorted from them (not recorded which). J is TRBJ2-1 and V is TRBV7-9; tentatively, D is TRBD2 (6 bases). The clonotype originates from an adult woman who had mild COVID-19 (a few samples of this study predate the infection). Cell type and time point are not known. Here the CDR3 reads CASSLRLGGAEQFF. The CDR3 bases are TGTGCCAGCAGCTTACGCCTAGGCGGGGCTGAGCAGTTCTTC.